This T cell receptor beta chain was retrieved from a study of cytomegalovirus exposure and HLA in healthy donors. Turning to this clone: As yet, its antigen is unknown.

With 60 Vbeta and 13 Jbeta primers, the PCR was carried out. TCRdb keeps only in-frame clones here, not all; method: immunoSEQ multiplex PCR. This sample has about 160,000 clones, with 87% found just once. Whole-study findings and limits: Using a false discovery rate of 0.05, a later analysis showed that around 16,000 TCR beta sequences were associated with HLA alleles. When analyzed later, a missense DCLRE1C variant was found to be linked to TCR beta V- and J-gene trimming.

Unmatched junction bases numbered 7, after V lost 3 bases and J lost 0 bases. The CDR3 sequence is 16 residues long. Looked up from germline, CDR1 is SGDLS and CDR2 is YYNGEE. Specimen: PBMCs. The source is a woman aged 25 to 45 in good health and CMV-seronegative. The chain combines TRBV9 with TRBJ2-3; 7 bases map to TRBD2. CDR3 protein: CASSATGGTSTDTQYF. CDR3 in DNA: TGTGCCAGCAGCGCGACGGGGGGAACTAGCACAGATACGCAGTATTTT. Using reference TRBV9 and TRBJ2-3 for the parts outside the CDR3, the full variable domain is DSGVTQTPKHLITATGQRVTLRCSPRSGDLSVYWYQQSLDQGLQFLIQYYNGEERAKGNILERFSAQQFPDLHSELNLSSLELGDSALYFCASSATGGTSTDTQYFGPGTRLTVL.